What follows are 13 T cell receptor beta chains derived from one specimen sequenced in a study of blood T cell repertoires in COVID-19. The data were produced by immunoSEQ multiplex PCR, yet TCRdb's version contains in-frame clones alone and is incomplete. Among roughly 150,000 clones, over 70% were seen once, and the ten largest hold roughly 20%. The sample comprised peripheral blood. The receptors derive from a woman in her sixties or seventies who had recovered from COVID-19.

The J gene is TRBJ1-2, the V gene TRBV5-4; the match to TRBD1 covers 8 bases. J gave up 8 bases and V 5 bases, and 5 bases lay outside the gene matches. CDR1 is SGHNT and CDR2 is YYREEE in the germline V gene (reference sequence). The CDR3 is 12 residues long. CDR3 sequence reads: CASSRPGGGYTF. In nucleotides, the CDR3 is TGTGCCAGCAGTCGTCCAGGGGGCGGCTACACCTTC.

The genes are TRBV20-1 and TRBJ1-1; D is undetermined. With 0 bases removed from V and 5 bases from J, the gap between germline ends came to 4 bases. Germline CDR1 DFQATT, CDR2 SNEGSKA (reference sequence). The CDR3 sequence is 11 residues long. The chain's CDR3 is CSARDRTEAFF. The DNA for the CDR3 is TGCAGTGCTAGAGACCGGACTGAAGCTTTCTTT.

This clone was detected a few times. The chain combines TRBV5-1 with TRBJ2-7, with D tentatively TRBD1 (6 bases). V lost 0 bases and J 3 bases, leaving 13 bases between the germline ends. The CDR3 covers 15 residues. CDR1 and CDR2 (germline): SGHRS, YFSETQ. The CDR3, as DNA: TGCGCCAGCAGCTTGGCCAAACAGGGTTTCTACGAGCAGTACTTC. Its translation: CASSLAKQGFYEQYF.

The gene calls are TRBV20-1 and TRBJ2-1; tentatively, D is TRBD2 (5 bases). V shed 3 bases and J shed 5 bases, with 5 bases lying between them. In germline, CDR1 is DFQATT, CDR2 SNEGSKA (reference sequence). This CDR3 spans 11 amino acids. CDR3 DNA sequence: TGCAGTGCTAGCGGGGACAATGAGCAGTTCTTC. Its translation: CSASGDNEQFF.

The CDR3 coding sequence is TGTGCCAGCAGCCCCCGGGACAGGGGGTTCACCGGGGAGCTGTTTTTT. Translation: CASSPRDRGFTGELFF. The rearrangement links TRBV7-3 to TRBJ2-2, with TRBD1 matching over 11 bases. This CDR3 comprises 16 residues. The ends lost 5 bases at V and 4 bases at J; junction bases unmatched: 6. CDR1 and CDR2 from the germline V gene are SGHTA and FQGTGA.

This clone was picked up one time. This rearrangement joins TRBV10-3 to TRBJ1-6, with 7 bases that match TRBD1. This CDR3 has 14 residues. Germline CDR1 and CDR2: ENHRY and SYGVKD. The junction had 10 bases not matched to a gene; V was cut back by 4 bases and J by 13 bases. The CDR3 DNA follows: TGTGCCATCAGTGGGGGACAGATCAAGGAGCCCCTCCACTTT. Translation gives CAISGGQIKEPLHF.

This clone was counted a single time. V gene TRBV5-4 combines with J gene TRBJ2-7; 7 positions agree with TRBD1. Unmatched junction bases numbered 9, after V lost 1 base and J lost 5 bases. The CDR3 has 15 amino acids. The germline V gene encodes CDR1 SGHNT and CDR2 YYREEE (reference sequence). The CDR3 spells CASSLPGQPYHEQYF. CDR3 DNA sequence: TGTGCCAGCAGCTTGCCGGGACAGCCCTACCACGAGCAGTACTTC.

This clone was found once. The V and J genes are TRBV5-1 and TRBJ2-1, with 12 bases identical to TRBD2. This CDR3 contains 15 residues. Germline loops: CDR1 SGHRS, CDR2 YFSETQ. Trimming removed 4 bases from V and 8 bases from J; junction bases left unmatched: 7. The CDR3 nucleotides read TGCGCCAGCAGCGCACTAGCGGGGGGCGGCTATGAGCAGTTCTTC. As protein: CASSALAGGGYEQFF.

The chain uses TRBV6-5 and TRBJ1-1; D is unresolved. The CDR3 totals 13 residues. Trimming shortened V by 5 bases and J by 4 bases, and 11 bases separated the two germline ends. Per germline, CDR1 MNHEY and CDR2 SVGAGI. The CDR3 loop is CASSSLFPTEAFF. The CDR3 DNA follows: TGTGCCAGCAGTAGCCTATTCCCCACTGAAGCTTTCTTT.

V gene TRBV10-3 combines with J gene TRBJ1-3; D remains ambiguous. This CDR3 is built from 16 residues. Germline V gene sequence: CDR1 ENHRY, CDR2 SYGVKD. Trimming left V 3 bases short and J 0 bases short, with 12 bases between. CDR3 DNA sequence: TGTGCCATCAGTGAATGGGCAGCCAGCTCTGGAAACACCATATATTTT. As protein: CAISEWAASSGNTIYF.

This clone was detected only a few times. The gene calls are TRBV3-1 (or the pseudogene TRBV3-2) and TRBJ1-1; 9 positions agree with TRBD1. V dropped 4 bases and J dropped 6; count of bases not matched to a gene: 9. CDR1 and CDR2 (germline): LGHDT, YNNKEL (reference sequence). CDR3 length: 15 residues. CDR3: CASSPPGTGKAEAFF. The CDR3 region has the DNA TGTGCCAGCAGCCCCCCCGGGACAGGGAAGGCTGAAGCTTTCTTT.

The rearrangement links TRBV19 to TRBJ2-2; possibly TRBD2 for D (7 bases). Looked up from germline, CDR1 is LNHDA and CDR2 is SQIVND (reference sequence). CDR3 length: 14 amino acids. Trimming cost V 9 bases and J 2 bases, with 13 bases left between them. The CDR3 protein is CASRGAPNTGELFF. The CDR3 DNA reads TGTGCCAGCCGGGGGGCCCCAAACACCGGGGAGCTGTTTTTT.

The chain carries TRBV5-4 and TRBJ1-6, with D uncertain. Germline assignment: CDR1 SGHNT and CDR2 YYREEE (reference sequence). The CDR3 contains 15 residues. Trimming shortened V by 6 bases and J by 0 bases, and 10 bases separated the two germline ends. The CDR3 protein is CASTSGVSYNSPLHF. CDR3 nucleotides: TGTGCCAGCACCAGCGGGGTCTCCTATAATTCACCCCTCCACTTT.